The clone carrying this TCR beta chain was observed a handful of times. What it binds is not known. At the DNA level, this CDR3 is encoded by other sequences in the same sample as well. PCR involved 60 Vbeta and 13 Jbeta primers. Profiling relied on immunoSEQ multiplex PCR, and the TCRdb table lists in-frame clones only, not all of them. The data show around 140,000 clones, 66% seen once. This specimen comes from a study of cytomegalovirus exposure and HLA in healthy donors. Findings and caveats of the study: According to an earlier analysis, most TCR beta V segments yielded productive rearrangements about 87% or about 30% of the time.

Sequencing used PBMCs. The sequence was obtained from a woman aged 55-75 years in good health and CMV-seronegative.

Written as DNA, the CDR3 is TGTGCCACCAGCAGACCCGGGGTCTACGAGCAGTACTTC. It yields the protein CATSRPGVYEQYF. The chain carries TRBV15 and TRBJ2-7; weak D call: TRBD2 (5 bases). V lost 2 bases and J 3 bases, leaving 8 bases between the germline ends. The CDR3 has 13 amino acids. The germline V gene encodes CDR1 LNHNV and CDR2 YYDKDF (reference sequence).